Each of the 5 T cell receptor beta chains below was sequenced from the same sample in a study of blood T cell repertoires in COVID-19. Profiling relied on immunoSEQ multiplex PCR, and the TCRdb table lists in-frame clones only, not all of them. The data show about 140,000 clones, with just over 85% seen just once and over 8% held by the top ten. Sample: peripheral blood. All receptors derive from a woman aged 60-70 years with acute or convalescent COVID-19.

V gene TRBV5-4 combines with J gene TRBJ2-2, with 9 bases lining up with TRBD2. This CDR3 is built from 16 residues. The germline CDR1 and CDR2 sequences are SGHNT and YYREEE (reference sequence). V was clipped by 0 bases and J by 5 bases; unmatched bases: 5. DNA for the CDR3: TGTGCCAGCAGCTTGGAATCTAGCGGGGTAACCGGGGAGCTGTTTTTT. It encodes CASSLESSGVTGELFF.

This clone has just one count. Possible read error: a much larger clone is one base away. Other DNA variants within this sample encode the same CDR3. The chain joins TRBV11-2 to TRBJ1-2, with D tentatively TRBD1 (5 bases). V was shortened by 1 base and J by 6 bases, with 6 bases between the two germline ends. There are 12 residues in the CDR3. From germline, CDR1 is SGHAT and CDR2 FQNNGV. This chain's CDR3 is CASSLGRDGYTF. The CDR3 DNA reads TGTGCCAGCAGCTTAGGCAGGGATGGCTACACCTTC.

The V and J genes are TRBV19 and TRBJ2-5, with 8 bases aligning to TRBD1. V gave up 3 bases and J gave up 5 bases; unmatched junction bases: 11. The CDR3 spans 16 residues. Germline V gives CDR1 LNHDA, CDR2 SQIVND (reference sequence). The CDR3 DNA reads TGTGCCAGTAGTATGACTGTGACAGGGGCAGGGGAGACCCAGTACTTC. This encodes CASSMTVTGAGETQYF.

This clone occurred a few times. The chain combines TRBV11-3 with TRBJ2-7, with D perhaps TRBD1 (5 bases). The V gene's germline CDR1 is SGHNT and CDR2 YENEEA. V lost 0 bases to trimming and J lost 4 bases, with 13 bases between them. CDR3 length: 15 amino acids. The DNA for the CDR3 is TGTGCCAGCAGCTTAGAGCAGGGTAAATTGTACGAGCAGTACTTC. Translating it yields CASSLEQGKLYEQYF.

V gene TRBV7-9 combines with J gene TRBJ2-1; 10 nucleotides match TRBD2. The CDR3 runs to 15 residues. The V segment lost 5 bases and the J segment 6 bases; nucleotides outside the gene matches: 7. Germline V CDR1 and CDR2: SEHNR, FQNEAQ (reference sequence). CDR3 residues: CASSTPSGGVNEQFF. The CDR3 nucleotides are TGTGCCAGCAGCACGCCCAGCGGGGGGGTCAATGAGCAGTTCTTC.